The sequence of this T cell receptor (beta chain) was determined in a study of T cells after yellow fever vaccination. Study outcomes and limitations: In FACS-sorted repertoires, abundant clonotypes from the bulk population could appear as contaminants.

This clonotype was observed a few times. Its antigen is not known. The V end was cut by 0 bases, the J end by 8 bases, with 11 bases between. Germline CDR1 reads SGHRS; CDR2 reads YFSETQ. CDR3 length: 13 amino acids. Conversion of TCR transcripts into cDNA relied on 5'RACE template switching, which added a universal primer site and UMIs. MiXCR, run by TCRdb on the 5' RACE reads, gives a single entry per CDR3 protein. The data contain a few hundred thousand distinct CDR3 sequences, about a sixth of them singletons. The sequence was obtained from a man between 18 and 29 years old who received the YFV17D yellow fever vaccine. Specimen: PBMCs, collected around 5 days after the first yellow fever vaccination. V is TRBV5-1 and J is TRBJ2-5, with TRBD2 as a possible D gene (5 bases). CDR3 sequence reads: CASSLELGVTQYF. CDR3 sequence (DNA): TGCGCCAGCAGCTTGGAATTGGGAGTAACCCAGTACTTC.